This T cell receptor (beta chain) was identified in a study of shared clonotypes between healthy human individuals. Trimming cost V 5 bases and J 7 bases, with 10 bases left between them. The length of the CDR3 is 12 residues. Germline V CDR1 and CDR2: MNHNS, SASEGT. Measured with immunoSEQ multiplex PCR; TCRdb has only the in-frame clones, and not every one. Of around 370,000 clones detected, 96% appear once; the ten largest clones hold 0.32%. Study findings and constraints: Shared clonotypes across all four donors exceeded non-shared ones in generation probability. Approximately 5% of naive CD4 clonotypes were shared across four donors.

As concerns this clone: Antigen unknown.

The gene calls are TRBV6-1 and TRBJ2-3; the D is unclear. The clonotype originates from a man between 25 and 39 years old in good health. Sequenced input: memory CD8+ T cells sorted from blood. Described subset: CD45RO+ cells pooled with CCR7-negative TemRA cells. The CDR3 protein is CASSQRTNTQYF. DNA of the CDR3: TGTGCCAGCAGTCAACGCACCAATACGCAGTATTTT.